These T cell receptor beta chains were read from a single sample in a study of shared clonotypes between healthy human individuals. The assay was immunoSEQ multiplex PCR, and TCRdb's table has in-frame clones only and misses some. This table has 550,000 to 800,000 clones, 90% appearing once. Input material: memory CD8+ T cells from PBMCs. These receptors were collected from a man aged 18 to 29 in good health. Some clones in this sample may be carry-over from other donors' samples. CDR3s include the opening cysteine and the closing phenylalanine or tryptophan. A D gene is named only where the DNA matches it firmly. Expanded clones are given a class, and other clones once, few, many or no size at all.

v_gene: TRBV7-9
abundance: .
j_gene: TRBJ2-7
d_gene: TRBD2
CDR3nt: TGTGCCAGCAGCTATAGCGGGAGGTCCTACGAGCAGTACTTC
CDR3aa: CASSYSGRSYEQYF

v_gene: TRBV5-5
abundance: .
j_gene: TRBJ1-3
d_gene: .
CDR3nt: TGTGCCAGCAGCTTGGGAGATGGAAACACCATATATTTT
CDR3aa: CASSLGDGNTIYF

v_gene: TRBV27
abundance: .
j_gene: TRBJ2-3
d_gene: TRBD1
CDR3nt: TGTGCCAGCAGCTATCCGGGACCAGGGACAGGGTGGACAGATACGCAGTATTTT
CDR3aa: CASSYPGPGTGWTDTQYF

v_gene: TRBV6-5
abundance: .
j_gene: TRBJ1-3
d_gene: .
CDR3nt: TGTGCCAGCAGAACAGGGTTCTCTGGAAACACCATATATTTT
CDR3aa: CASRTGFSGNTIYF

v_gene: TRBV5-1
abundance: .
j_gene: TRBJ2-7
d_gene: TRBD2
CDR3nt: TGCGCCAGCAGCTTGGCTCGGCTAGCGGGTACCTACGAGCAGTACTTC
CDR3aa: CASSLARLAGTYEQYF

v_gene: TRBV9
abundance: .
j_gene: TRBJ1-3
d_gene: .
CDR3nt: TGTGCCAGCAGCACCTCCGGGACAACTGGAAACACCATATATTTT
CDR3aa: CASSTSGTTGNTIYF

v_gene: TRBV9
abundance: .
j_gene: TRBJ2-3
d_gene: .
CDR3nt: TGTGCCAGCAGCGTAGCTGAGGTACCCACAGATACGCAGTATTTT
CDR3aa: CASSVAEVPTDTQYF

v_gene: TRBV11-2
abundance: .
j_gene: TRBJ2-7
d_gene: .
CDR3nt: TGTGCCAGCAGCTTCGGCAGGGGCTCCTACGAGCAGTACTTC
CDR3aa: CASSFGRGSYEQYF

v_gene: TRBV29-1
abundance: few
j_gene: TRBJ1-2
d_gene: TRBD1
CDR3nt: TGCAGCGTTGATCCGGATTGGACAGGAGTCTATGGCTACACCTTC
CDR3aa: CSVDPDWTGVYGYTF

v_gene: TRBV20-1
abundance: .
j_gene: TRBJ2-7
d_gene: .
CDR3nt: TGCAGTGCTAGATGGGGAAACGAGCAGTACTTC
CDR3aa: CSARWGNEQYF

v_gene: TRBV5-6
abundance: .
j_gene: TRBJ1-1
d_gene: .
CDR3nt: TGTGCCAGCACGGGTGGACAGCCCATGAACACTGAAGCTTTCTTT
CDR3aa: CASTGGQPMNTEAFF

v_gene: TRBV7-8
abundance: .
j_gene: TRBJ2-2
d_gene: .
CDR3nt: TGTGCCAGCACACTTACCCGGGACCGGGAGCTGTTTTTT
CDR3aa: CASTLTRDRELFF

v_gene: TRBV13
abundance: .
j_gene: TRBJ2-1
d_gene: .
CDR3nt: TGTGCCAGCACCTACTCCCTAAACAATGAGCAGTTCTTC
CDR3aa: CASTYSLNNEQFF

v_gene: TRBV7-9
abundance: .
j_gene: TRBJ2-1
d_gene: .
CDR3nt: TGTGCCAGCAGCTTAGATCCGAACAATGAGCAGTTCTTC
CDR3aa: CASSLDPNNEQFF

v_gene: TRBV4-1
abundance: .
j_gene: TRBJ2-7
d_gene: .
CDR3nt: TGCGCCAGCAGCCAAGTCAGACTAATCCCGTTCAACGAGCAGTACTTC
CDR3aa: CASSQVRLIPFNEQYF

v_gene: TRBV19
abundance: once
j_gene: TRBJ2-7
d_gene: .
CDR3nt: TGTGCCAGTAGTATAGACAGGGGGGCCTTCTACGAGCAGTACTTC
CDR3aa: CASSIDRGAFYEQYF

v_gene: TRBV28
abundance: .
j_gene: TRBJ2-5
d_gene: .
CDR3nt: TGTGCCAGCAGTACGGACTGGCGTGTGACCCAGTACTTC
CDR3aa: CASSTDWRVTQYF

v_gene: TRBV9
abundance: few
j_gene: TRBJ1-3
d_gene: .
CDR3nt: TGTGCCAGCAGCGTAAAGGACACCGGAAACACCATATATTTT
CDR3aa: CASSVKDTGNTIYF

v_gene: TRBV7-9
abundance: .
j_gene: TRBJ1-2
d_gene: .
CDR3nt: TGTGCCAGCAGCGACCAGGGGCCGATTAACTATGGCTACACCTTC
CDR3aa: CASSDQGPINYGYTF

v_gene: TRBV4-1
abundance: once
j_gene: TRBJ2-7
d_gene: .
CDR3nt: TGCGCCAGCAGCCAAGACCCGTATCATAGCTCCTACGAGCAGTACTTC
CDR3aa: CASSQDPYHSSYEQYF

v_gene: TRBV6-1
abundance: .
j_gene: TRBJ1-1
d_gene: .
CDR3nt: TGTGCCAGCACCATGAACACTGAAGCTTTCTTT
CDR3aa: CASTMNTEAFF

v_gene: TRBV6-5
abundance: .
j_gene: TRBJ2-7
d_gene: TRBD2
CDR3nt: TGTGCCAGCAGCGTCGGGAGTAGCGGGAGTTACGAGCAGTACTTC
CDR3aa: CASSVGSSGSYEQYF

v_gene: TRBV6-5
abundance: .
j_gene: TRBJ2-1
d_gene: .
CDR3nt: TGTGCCAGCAGTTCGGGAAACACCTACAATGAGCAGTTCTTC
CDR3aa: CASSSGNTYNEQFF

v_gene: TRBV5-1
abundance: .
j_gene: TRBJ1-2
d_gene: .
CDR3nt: TGCGCCAGCAGCTCCGCGGCAGGGGACTTGAATGGCTACACCTTC
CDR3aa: CASSSAAGDLNGYTF

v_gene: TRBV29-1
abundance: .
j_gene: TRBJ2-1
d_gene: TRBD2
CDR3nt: TGCAGCGTTAATAGCGGGAGCCTGGGCTACAATGAGCAGTTCTTC
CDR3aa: CSVNSGSLGYNEQFF

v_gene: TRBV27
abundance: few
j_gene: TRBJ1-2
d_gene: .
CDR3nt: TGTGCCAGCAGTACCACAGGAAACTATGGCTACACCTTC
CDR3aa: CASSTTGNYGYTF

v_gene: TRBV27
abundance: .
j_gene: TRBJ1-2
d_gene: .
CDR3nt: TGTGCCAGCAGTTTGGGCATATTTACCCCACGGGAGTCTGGCTACACCTTC
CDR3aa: CASSLGIFTPRESGYTF

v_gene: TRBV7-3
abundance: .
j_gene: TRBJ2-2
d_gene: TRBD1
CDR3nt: TGTGCCAGCAGCTTAAACGGGGACAGGGGGCAAACCGGGGAGCTGTTTTTT
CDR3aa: CASSLNGDRGQTGELFF

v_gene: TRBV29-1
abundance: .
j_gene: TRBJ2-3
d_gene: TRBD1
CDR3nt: TGCAGCGTTCCCGCCCAGGGGGCGTTCGATAGCACAGATACGCAGTATTTT
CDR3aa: CSVPAQGAFDSTDTQYF

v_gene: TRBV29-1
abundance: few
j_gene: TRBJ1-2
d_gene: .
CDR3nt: TGCAGCGTTGAGCAAGGGTCTCGCTATGGCTACACCTTC
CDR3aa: CSVEQGSRYGYTF

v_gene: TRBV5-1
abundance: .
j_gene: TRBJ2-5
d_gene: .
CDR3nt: TGCGCCAGCAGCTTACAAGAGACCCAGTACTTC
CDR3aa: CASSLQETQYF

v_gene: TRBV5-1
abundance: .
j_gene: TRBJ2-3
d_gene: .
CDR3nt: TGCGCCAGCATGTTTCGAGGAGAACAAGCCGTTACAGATACGCAGTATTTT
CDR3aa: CASMFRGEQAVTDTQYF

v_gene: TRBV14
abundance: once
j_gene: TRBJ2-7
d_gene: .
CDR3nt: TGTGCCAGCAGCCAAGTTAGTTTTATTGGGAAATACGAGCAGTACTTC
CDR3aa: CASSQVSFIGKYEQYF

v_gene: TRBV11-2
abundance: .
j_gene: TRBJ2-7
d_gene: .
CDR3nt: TGTGCCAGCAGCTTCTGGAGGCAGGGGCCGCTCCGGGAGCAGTACTTC
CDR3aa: CASSFWRQGPLREQYF

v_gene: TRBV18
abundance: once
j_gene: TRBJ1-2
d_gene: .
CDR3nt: TGTGCCAGCTCACCACTGGGGGAGCGCCCCCACTATGGCTACACCTTC
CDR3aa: CASSPLGERPHYGYTF

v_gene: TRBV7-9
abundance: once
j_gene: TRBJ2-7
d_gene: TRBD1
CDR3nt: TGTGCCAGCAGCTTAGCCGATCGGACAGGGGGTTACTCCTACGAGCAGTACTTC
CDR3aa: CASSLADRTGGYSYEQYF

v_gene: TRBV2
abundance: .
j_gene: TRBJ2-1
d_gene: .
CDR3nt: TGTGCCAGCAGTGCCTCCGCCAACAATGAGCAGTTCTTC
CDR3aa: CASSASANNEQFF

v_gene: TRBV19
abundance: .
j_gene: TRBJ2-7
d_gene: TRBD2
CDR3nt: TGTGCCAGTAGCACGGGAGGGAGTAGCGGCTACGAGCAGTACTTC
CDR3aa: CASSTGGSSGYEQYF

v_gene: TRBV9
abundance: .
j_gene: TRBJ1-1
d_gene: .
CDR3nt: TGTGCCAGCACCCCACGGGGAACGGGTGAAGCTTTCTTT
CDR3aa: CASTPRGTGEAFF

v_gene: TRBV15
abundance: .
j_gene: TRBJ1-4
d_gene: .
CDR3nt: TGTGCCACCAGCGGTATCCCCAGGGCGCCTTCTAATGAAAAACTGTTTTTT
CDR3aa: CATSGIPRAPSNEKLFF

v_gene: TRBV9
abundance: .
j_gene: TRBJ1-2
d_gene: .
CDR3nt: TGTGCCAGCAGCGTAGGGGGTAAGACGGCCTCCGGCTACACCTTC
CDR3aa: CASSVGGKTASGYTF

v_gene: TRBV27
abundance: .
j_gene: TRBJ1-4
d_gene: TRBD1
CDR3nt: TGTGCCAGCAGTTCCCTTCAACAGGGGCTGTATGAAAAACTGTTTTTT
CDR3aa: CASSSLQQGLYEKLFF

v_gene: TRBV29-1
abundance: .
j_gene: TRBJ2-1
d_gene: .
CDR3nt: TGCAGCATTGAAGTACGATACAATGAGCAGTTCTTC
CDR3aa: CSIEVRYNEQFF

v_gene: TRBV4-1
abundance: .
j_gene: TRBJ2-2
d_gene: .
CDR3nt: TGCGCCAGCACCCTTACAGGGCCCGGGGAGCTGTTTTTT
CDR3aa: CASTLTGPGELFF